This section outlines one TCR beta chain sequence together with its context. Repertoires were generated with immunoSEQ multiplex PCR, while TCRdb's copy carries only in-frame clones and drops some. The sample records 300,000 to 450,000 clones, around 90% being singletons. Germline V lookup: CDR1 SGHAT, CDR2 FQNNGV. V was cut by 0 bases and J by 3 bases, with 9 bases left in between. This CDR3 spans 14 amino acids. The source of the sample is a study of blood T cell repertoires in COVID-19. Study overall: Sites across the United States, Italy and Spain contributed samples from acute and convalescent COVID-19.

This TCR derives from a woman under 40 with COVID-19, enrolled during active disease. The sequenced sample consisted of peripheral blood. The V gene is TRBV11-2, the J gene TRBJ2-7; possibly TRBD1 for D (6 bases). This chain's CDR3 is CASSLDPGDYEQYF. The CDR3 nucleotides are TGTGCCAGCAGCTTAGATCCAGGGGACTACGAGCAGTACTTC.